This T cell receptor (beta chain) was sequenced in a study of blood T cells in healthy people across ages. Study outcomes and limitations: Roughly linear declines in TCR beta diversity per million T cells occurred with age.

This clonotype was counted many times. Its antigen remains unidentified. Isolation per sample recovered at least 6 million PBMCs. A sample-barcoded 5' primer and a J-beta primer mix were used in a second PCR of roughly 7 to 11 cycles. Carrying 12 random nucleotides, a template-switch adaptor labeled each individual cDNA molecule. Every individual sample yielded 2.5 million or more paired-end reads (each containing CDR3). TCRdb re-derived calls from the 5' RACE reads in MiXCR, one entry per CDR3 protein. The data show some 1.6 million distinct CDR3 sequences, with 34% seen just once and roughly 10% held by the top ten. Trimming shortened V by 5 bases and J by 0 bases, and 18 bases separated the two germline ends. The CDR3 is 16 amino acids. The V gene's germline CDR1 is SGHRS and CDR2 YFSETQ.

Material: blood. The chain has TRBV5-1 and TRBJ2-7; no clear D. The TCR comes from a woman younger than 45 in good health. The CDR3 DNA follows: TGCGCCAGCAGACATGGCCTGGGCGGCAACTCCTACGAGCAGTACTTC. It specifies CASRHGLGGNSYEQYF.